The 19 T cell receptor beta chains in this list originate from one sample, sequenced in a study of glioma-infiltrating T cells. The iRepertoire nested amplicon-rescue multiplex PCR amplified TCR alpha and beta CDR3s from RNA. TCRdb reprocessed the multiplex PCR reads with MiXCR, giving one entry per CDR3 protein. Among over 140,000 distinct CDR3 sequences listed, approximately 39% were seen once. The sequenced material came from glioma tissue, nonneoplastic brain tissue, or PBMCs (not recorded which). These receptors all stem from a human donor with low-grade glioma or glioblastoma, undergoing nonglioma brain surgery, or in good health (not recorded which).

Notes on this clonotype: At one end the junction does not follow the germline gene, possibly because of a read error. V gene TRBV7-2 combines with J gene TRBJ2-1; 9 bases are a match to TRBD1. The CDR3 runs to 15 residues. Germline CDR1 and CDR2: SGHTA and FQGNSA. The CDR3 is CASRLTGGRSNKQFF. For the CDR3, the DNA is TGTGCCAGCAGACTCACAGGGGGCAGAAGCAATAAGCAGTTCTTC.

This clonotype occurred a few times. The chain combines TRBV27 with TRBJ1-2, with 9 positions matching TRBD1. There are 14 residues in the CDR3. The V and J ends lost 5 bases and 8 bases, in that order; junction bases with no gene match: 9. In germline, CDR1 is MNHEY, CDR2 SMNVEV (reference sequence). The CDR3: CASSRDRDMGGYTF. The CDR3 coding sequence is TGTGCCAGCAGTAGGGACAGGGATATGGGAGGCTACACCTTC.

The chain joins TRBV20-1 to TRBJ1-2; D perhaps matches TRBD1 (5 bases). The CDR3 is 14 amino acids. Trimming shortened V by 2 bases and J by 4 bases, and 14 bases separated the two germline ends. The germline gives CDR1 DFQATT, CDR2 SNEGSKA (reference sequence). The CDR3 protein is CSARTAGRGYGYTF. For the CDR3, the DNA is TGCAGTGCTAGAACCGCAGGGAGAGGCTATGGCTACACCTTC.

The sample holds a few counts of this clonotype. The chain has TRBV20-1 and TRBJ2-3; D gene unclear. Trimming shortened V by 5 bases and J by 2 bases, and 11 bases separated the two germline ends. The CDR3 spans 13 residues. In germline, CDR1 is DFQATT, CDR2 SNEGSKA (reference sequence). This CDR3 is CSAHPRVTDTQYF. The CDR3 coding sequence is TGCAGTGCTCACCCTAGGGTCACAGATACGCAGTATTTT.

This clonotype has ten or more counts. V gene TRBV28 combines with J gene TRBJ2-3; no reliable D call. Germline V gene data show CDR1 as MDHEN and CDR2 as SYDVKM. The CDR3 is 12 residues long. Trimming removed 3 bases at V and 3 bases at J, with 4 bases between. CDR3 nucleotides: TGTGCCAGCAGTTTTGTAACAGATACGCAGTATTTT. Translated, it gives CASSFVTDTQYF.

Concerning this clonotype: Mismatch with germline at one junction end may stem from a read error. The chain joins TRBV27 to TRBJ1-1; D perhaps matches TRBD1 (5 bases). CDR1 is MNHEY and CDR2 is SMNVEV in the germline V gene (reference sequence). This CDR3 contains 14 residues. The CDR3: CASSPDPGGTESFF. The CDR3, as DNA: TGTGCCAGCAGTCCAGATCCGGGCGGGACTGAATCTTTCTTT.

This chain links TRBV7-9 with TRBJ2-1; D unresolved. The CDR3 extends over 10 amino acids. Trimming removed 6 bases from V and 9 bases from J, with 6 bases in between. Germline CDR1 is SEHNR and CDR2 is FQNEAQ (reference sequence). The CDR3 spells CASSNGEQFF. The CDR3 nucleotides are TGTGCCAGCAGTAATGGTGAGCAGTTCTTC.

This clonotype was counted only a few times. The V call is TRBV6-6, the J call TRBJ2-7, with a weak D call TRBD2 (5 bases). The CDR3 has 14 residues. Germline-derived CDR1 and CDR2 are MNHNY and SVGAGI (reference sequence). Trimming shortened V by 0 bases and J by 3 bases, and 9 bases separated the two germline ends. The CDR3 protein is CASSYSREGYEQYF. CDR3 sequence (DNA): TGTGCCAGCAGTTACTCCCGGGAAGGCTACGAGCAGTACTTC.

The V and J genes are TRBV11-2 and TRBJ2-5; the D gene is possibly TRBD1 (5 bases). Germline loops: CDR1 SGHAT, CDR2 FQNNGV. This CDR3 comprises 19 residues. Trimming took 4 bases from V and 2 from J, leaving 26 bases between them. The CDR3 here is CASSSPREQANNIQETQYF. In nucleotides, the CDR3 is TGTGCCAGCAGCTCCCCCCGTGAACAGGCAAACAACATACAAGAGACCCAGTACTTC.

This clonotype was observed a few times. The rearrangement links TRBV6-1 to TRBJ2-7; TRBD1 matches 7 bases. Trimming took 5 bases from V and 4 from J; bases not matched to a gene: 8. The CDR3 length is 14 residues. Germline CDR1 reads MNHNS; CDR2 reads SASEGT. CDR3: CASSHRQGWYEQYF. The CDR3 DNA reads TGTGCCAGCAGTCACCGACAGGGTTGGTACGAGCAGTACTTC.

The genes are TRBV5-6 and TRBJ2-1; no firm D call. The germline gives CDR1 SGHDT, CDR2 YYEEEE. V lost 4 bases, J lost 6 bases, and 20 bases lay in between. The CDR3 has 16 residues. The CDR3 nucleotides read TGTGCCAGCAGCAAGTACCGGGTACAAGATCCCAATGAGCAGTTCTTC. Its translation: CASSKYRVQDPNEQFF.

Only a few counts were recorded for this clonotype. V usage is TRBV20-1 and J usage is TRBJ2-5, with 12 nucleotides matching TRBD2. CDR1 is DFQATT and CDR2 is SNEGSKA in the germline V gene (reference sequence). This CDR3 spans 14 amino acids. Trimming took 1 base from V and 4 from J; bases not matched to a gene: 1. The CDR3 DNA follows: TGCAGTGCTAGAGTACTAGCGGGAGGAGAGACCCAGTACTTC. Protein product: CSARVLAGGETQYF.

J is TRBJ2-3 and V is TRBV29-1; possibly TRBD1 for D (6 bases). The germline V and J ends were trimmed by 4 bases and 2 bases, with 16 bases remaining between them. The CDR3 is 15 amino acids. CDR1 SQVTM and CDR2 ANQGSEA come from the germline V gene. CDR3 loop: CSVGSGTSITDTQYF. The CDR3, as DNA: TGCAGCGTTGGATCCGGGACATCCATCACAGATACGCAGTATTTT.

This clonotype turned up a few times. V usage is TRBV20-1 and J usage is TRBJ2-1; possibly TRBD1 or TRBD2 for D (5 bases each). The V gene's germline CDR1 is DFQATT and CDR2 SNEGSKA (reference sequence). The CDR3 has 14 residues. V gave up 7 bases and J gave up 7 bases, with 20 bases separating them. In DNA, the CDR3 is TGCAGTGTTTCCCGGGACCCGACCGTAAATGAGCAGTTCTTC. It encodes CSVSRDPTVNEQFF.

The chain couples TRBV2 to TRBJ2-1; the D is unclear. V dropped 3 bases and J dropped 9 bases, with 12 bases sitting between them. The CDR3 spans 13 residues. Germline CDR1 SNHLY, CDR2 FYNNEI. The CDR3, as DNA: TGTGCCAGCAGTGATAGTGGCCACCCTGAGCAGTTCTTC. This translates into CASSDSGHPEQFF.

A remark on this clonotype: The junction and the germline gene differ at one end; a read error may be behind it. The J gene is TRBJ1-5, the V gene TRBV6-5; D gene uncertain. CDR3 length: 14 residues. Germline CDR1 and CDR2: MNHEY and SVGAGI. The CDR3 loop reads CAGSSQLSNQPQHF. The CDR3 nucleotides read TGTGCCGGCAGTAGCCAGCTGAGCAATCAGCCCCAGCATTTT.

The chain combines TRBV6-6 with TRBJ2-1; TRBD2 matches at 10 bases. The V gene end was trimmed by 7 bases and the J gene end by 9 bases; junction bases not matched to a gene: 9. The CDR3 contains 14 residues. The germline V gene has CDR1 MNHNY and CDR2 SVGAGI (reference sequence). CDR3 bases: TGTGCCAGCACAAGGACTAGCGGAGATGGTGAGCAGTTCTTC. This sequence encodes CASTRTSGDGEQFF.

Note on this clonotype: At one end, the junction sequence differs from germline, possibly due to a read error. The J gene is TRBJ2-1, the V gene TRBV7-3; 10 bases are shared with TRBD2. Germline values: CDR1 SGHTA, CDR2 FQGTGA. CDR3 size: 15 residues. The CDR3: CARSSTSGAYNEQFF. CDR3 nucleotides: TGTGCCCGCAGCTCCACTAGCGGGGCGTACAATGAGCAGTTCTTC.

The chain is built from TRBV20-1 and TRBJ1-6; 7 bases match TRBD1. The CDR3 sequence is 16 residues long. Germline V gene lookup returns CDR1 DFQATT and CDR2 SNEGSKA (reference sequence). The junction had 11 bases not matched to a gene; V was cut back by 0 bases and J by 9 bases. Written as DNA, the CDR3 is TGCAGTGCTAGAGATAACTTTCAGGGGGATAGTTCACCCCTCCACTTT. Its translation is CSARDNFQGDSSPLHF.